Sequencing of this T cell receptor beta chain was carried out in a study of patients and donors after allogeneic stem cell transplantation. This clonotype was counted ten times or more. MiXCR, applied by TCRdb to the RT-PCR reads, yields one record per CDR3 protein. The table lists 15,000 to 25,000 distinct CDR3 sequences, around 5% of them singletons. The source material was blood, either unsorted or a sorted T cell fraction (not recorded which). The receptor's source is a human donor who was either an allogeneic HSCT recipient or a stem cell or donor lymphocyte infusion donor (not recorded which). It is not recorded whose cells these are; they may come from a transplant donor.

CDR3 in amino acids: CAISDSGRTYNEQFF. The CDR3 DNA reads as TGTGCCATCAGTGACAGCGGGAGAACCTACAATGAGCAGTTCTTC. The chain links TRBV10-3 to TRBJ2-1; 8 nucleotides match TRBD2. CDR1 and CDR2 (germline): ENHRY, SYGVKD. The CDR3 has 15 residues. The V and J ends lost 3 bases and 2 bases, in that order; junction bases with no gene match: 3.